This TCR beta chain originates from a study of blood T cell repertoires in COVID-19. Germline values: CDR1 KGHSH, CDR2 LQKENI. The CDR3 consists of 16 residues. V shed 1 base and J shed 5 bases, with 12 bases lying between them. Source study methods: The assay estimated nucleated cells by amplifying reference gene primers. The method was immunoSEQ multiplex PCR; TCRdb's version includes in-frame clones alone and lacks a portion of them. The V and J calls and clone size were taken over from that table, and D and trimming were inferred from the DNA. The table lists roughly 39,000 clones, more than 80% of them singletons.

The TCR originated in a man aged 25-45 years with active or convalescent COVID-19. Sequenced material: peripheral blood. The chain links TRBV18 to TRBJ1-6; D may be TRBD1 (5 bases). CDR3 sequence reads: CASSPRWEGNNSPLHF. Here the CDR3 DNA reads TGTGCCAGCTCACCACGGTGGGAGGGGAATAATTCACCCCTCCACTTT.